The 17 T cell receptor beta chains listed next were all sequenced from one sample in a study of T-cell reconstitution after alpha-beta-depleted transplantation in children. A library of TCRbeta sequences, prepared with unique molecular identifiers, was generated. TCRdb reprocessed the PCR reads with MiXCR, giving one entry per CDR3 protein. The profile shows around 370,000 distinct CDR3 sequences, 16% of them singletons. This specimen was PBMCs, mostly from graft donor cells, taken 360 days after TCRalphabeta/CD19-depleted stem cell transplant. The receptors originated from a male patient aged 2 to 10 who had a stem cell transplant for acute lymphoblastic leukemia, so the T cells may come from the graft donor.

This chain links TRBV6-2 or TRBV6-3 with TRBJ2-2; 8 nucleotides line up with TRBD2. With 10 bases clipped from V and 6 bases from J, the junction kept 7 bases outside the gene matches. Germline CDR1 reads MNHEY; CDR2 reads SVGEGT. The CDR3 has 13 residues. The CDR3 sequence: CATTWTSPGELFF. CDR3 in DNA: TGTGCCACCACATGGACTAGCCCCGGGGAGCTGTTTTTT.

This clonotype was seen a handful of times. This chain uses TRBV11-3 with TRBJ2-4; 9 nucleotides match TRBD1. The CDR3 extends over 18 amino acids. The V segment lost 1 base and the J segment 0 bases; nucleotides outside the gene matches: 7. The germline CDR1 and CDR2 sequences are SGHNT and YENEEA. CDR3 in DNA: TGTGCCAGCAGCTTAGGGGAAGGACAGGGGCGAGCCAAAAACATTCAGTACTTC. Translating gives CASSLGEGQGRAKNIQYF.

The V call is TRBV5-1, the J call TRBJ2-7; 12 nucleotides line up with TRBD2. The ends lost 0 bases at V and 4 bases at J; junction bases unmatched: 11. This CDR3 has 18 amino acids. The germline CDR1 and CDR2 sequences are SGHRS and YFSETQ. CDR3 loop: CASSLERGLAGRPYEQYF. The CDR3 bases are TGCGCCAGCAGCTTGGAGCGGGGACTAGCGGGCCGACCTTACGAGCAGTACTTC.

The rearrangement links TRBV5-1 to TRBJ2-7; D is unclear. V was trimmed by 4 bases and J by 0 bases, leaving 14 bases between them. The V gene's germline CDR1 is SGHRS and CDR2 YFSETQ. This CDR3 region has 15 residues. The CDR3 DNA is TGCGCCAGCAGCAGGAATACTTGGAGCTCCTACGAGCAGTACTTC. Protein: CASSRNTWSSYEQYF.

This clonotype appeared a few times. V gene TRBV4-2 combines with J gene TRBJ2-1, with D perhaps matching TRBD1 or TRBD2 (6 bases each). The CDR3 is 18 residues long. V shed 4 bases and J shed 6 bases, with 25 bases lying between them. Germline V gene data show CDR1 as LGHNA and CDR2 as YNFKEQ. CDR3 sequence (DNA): TGTGCCAGCAGCCCTGGCAGAGGGGGGACGCACGCCGGCAATGAGCAGTTCTTC. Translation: CASSPGRGGTHAGNEQFF.

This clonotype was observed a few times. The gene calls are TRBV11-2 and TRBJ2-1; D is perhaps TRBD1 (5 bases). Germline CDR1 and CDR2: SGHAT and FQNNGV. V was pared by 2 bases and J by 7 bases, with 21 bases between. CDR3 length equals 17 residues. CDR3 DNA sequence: TGTGCCAGCAGCTTACTCTCAGGGCCCTTCAGCTTGAATGAGCAGTTCTTC. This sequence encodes CASSLLSGPFSLNEQFF.

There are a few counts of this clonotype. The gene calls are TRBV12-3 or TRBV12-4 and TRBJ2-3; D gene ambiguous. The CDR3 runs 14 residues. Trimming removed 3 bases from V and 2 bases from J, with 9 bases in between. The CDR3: CASSFVQDTDTQYF. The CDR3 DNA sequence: TGTGCCAGCAGTTTTGTCCAGGACACAGATACGCAGTATTTT.

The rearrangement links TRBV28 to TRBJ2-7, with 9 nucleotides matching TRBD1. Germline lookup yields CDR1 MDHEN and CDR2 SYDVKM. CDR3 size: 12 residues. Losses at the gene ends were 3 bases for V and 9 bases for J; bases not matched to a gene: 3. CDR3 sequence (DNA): TGTGCCAGCAGTTTGAGACAGGGGGTGCAGTACTTC. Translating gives CASSLRQGVQYF.

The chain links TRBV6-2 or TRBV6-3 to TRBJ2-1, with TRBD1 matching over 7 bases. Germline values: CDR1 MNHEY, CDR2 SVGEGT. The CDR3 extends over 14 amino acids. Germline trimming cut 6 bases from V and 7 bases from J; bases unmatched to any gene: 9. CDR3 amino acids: CASRLTGTGNEQFF. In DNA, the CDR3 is TGTGCCAGCAGGCTGACAGGGACGGGGAATGAGCAGTTCTTC.

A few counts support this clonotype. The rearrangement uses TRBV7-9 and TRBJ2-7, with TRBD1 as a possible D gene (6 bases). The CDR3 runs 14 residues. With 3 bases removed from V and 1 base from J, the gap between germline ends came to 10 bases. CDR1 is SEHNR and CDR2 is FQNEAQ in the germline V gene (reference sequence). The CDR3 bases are TGTGCCAGCAGCTTCCCTGGACAGTCCTACGAGCAGTACTTC. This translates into CASSFPGQSYEQYF.

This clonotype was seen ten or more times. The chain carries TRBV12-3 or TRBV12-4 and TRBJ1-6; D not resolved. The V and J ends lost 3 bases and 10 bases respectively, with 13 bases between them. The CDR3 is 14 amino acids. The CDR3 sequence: CASSFKGSLSPLHF. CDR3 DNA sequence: TGTGCCAGCAGTTTTAAAGGTTCCCTCTCACCCCTCCACTTT.

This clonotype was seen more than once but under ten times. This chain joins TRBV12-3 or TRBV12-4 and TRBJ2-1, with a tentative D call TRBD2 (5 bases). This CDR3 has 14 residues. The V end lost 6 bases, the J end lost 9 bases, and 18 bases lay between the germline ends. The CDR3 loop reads CASSQRTGRGEQFF. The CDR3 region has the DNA TGTGCCAGCAGCCAACGGACGGGTCGGGGTGAGCAGTTCTTC.

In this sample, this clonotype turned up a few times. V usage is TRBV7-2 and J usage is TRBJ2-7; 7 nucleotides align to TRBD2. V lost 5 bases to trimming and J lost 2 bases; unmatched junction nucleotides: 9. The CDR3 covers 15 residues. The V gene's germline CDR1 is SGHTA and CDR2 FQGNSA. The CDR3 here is CASSTRTRATYEQYF. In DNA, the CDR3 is TGTGCCAGCAGCACCCGGACTAGGGCCACCTACGAGCAGTACTTC. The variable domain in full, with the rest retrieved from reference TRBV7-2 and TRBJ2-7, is GAGVSQSPSNKVTEKGKDVELRCDPISGHTALYWYRQSLGQGLEFLIYFQGNSAPDKSGLPSDRFSAERTGGSVSTLTIQRTQQEDSAVYLCASSTRTRATYEQYFGPGTRLTVT.

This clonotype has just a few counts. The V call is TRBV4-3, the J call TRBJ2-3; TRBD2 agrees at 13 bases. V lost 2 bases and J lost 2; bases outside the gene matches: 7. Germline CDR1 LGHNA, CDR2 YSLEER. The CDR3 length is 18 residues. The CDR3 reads CASSQILAGGKDTDTQYF. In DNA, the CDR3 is TGCGCCAGCAGCCAAATACTAGCGGGAGGGAAAGACACAGATACGCAGTATTTT.

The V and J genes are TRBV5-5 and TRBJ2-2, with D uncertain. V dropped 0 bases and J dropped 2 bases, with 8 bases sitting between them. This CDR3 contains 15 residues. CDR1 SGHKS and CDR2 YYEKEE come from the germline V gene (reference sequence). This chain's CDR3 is CASSLAIFNTGELFF. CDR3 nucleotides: TGTGCCAGCAGCTTGGCTATTTTTAACACCGGGGAGCTGTTTTTT.

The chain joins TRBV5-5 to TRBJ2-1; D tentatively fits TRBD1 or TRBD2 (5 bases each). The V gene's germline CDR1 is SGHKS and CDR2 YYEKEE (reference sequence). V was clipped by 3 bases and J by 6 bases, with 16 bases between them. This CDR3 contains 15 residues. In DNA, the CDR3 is TGTGCCAGCAGCTCAGGGTTTCGTGCGGGCAATGAGCAGTTCTTC. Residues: CASSSGFRAGNEQFF.

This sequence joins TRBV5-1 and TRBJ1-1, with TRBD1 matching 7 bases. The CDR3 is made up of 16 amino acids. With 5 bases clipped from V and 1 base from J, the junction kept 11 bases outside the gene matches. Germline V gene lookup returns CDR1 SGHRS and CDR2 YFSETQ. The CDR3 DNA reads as TGCGCCAGCAGAGGGGTTACAGGGGCACAGAACACTGAAGCTTTCTTT. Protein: CASRGVTGAQNTEAFF. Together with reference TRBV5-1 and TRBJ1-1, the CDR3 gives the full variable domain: KAGVTQTPRYLIKTRGQQVTLSCSPISGHRSVSWYQQTPGQGLQFLFEYFSETQRNKGNFPGRFSGRQFSNSRSEMNVSTLELGDSALYLCASRGVTGAQNTEAFFGQGTRLTVV.